Listed here are 20 T cell receptor beta chains from one sample, sequenced in a study of CD8+ T cells in alopecia areata. The authors extracted RNA and reverse transcribed it into cDNA as the sequencing template. Clones were sequenced by immunoSEQ multiplex PCR, and TCRdb holds only the in-frame ones, with some missing. The profile shows roughly 100,000 clones, 55% of them singletons. Sequences were obtained from CD4+ T cells sorted from blood. Receptors originate from a human donor in good health.

The chain joins TRBV30 to TRBJ1-6; a weak D match, TRBD1 (6 bases). The CDR3 totals 14 residues. Germline V lookup: CDR1 GTSNPN, CDR2 SVGIG (reference sequence). V was shortened by 3 bases and J by 9 bases, with 15 bases between the two germline ends. The CDR3 region is CAWRRGQQGSPLHF. The CDR3, as DNA: TGTGCCTGGAGAAGGGGACAACAGGGTTCACCCCTCCACTTT.

The V and J genes are TRBV5-1 and TRBJ1-5; D is undetermined. V was trimmed by 0 bases and J by 4 bases, leaving 8 bases between them. The CDR3 loop spans 14 amino acids. CDR1 and CDR2 (germline): SGHRS, YFSETQ. The CDR3 protein is CASSLGTENQPQHF. CDR3 bases: TGCGCCAGCAGCTTGGGGACTGAGAATCAGCCCCAGCATTTT.

V gene TRBV7-9 combines with J gene TRBJ1-1; tentative D call: TRBD1 (5 bases). The germline gives CDR1 SEHNR, CDR2 FQNEAQ (reference sequence). V dropped 5 bases and J dropped 5 bases, with 18 bases sitting between them. This CDR3 is built from 15 residues. CDR3 nucleotide sequence: TGTGCCAGCAGCGACGACGGACACAGAGGTACTGAAGCTTTCTTT. This translates into CASSDDGHRGTEAFF.

The chain uses TRBV19 and TRBJ2-5; 9 bases are a match to TRBD1. The CDR3 sequence is 16 residues long. The junction had 11 bases not matched to a gene; V was cut back by 5 bases and J by 4 bases. Germline V CDR1 and CDR2: LNHDA, SQIVND (reference sequence). DNA of the CDR3: TGTGCCAGTAGTTCCGGGGACAGGGCGTGGGGAGAGACCCAGTACTTC. Amino acids: CASSSGDRAWGETQYF.

This clone was detected a few times. The chain recombines TRBV29-1 with TRBJ2-5, with D maybe TRBD2 (6 bases). The CDR3 has 12 residues. The germline CDR1 and CDR2 sequences are SQVTM and ANQGSEA. Trimming left V 2 bases short and J 4 bases short, with 8 bases between. The chain's CDR3 is CSVEQGGETQYF. DNA for the CDR3: TGCAGCGTTGAACAGGGAGGAGAGACCCAGTACTTC.

This clone was seen a few times. The rearrangement links TRBV5-1 to TRBJ2-5; 7 nucleotides agree with TRBD2. Trimming removed 0 bases from V and 2 bases from J; junction bases left unmatched: 4. The CDR3 has 15 amino acids. Germline CDR1 and CDR2: SGHRS and YFSETQ. The CDR3 is CASSLGLAAQETQYF. CDR3 nucleotide sequence: TGCGCCAGCAGCTTGGGGCTAGCGGCACAAGAGACCCAGTACTTC.

The V call is TRBV2, the J call TRBJ1-4, with 10 bases identical to TRBD1. The CDR3 is made up of 13 amino acids. The V segment lost 8 bases and the J segment 6 bases; nucleotides outside the gene matches: 3. Germline V gives CDR1 SNHLY, CDR2 FYNNEI. The CDR3 nucleotides are TGTGCCAGCTCGGACAGGGGGTATGAAAAACTGTTTTTT. Its translation: CASSDRGYEKLFF.

This clone was seen only a few times. The V call is TRBV5-6, the J call TRBJ2-5, with D hard to call. Per germline, CDR1 SGHDT and CDR2 YYEEEE. V lost 5 bases and J 2 bases, leaving 13 bases between the germline ends. The CDR3 runs 14 residues. The CDR3 nucleotides read TGTGCCAGCAGTTCGGGTCCCCCACAAGAGACCCAGTACTTC. Translated, it gives CASSSGPPQETQYF.

V and J are TRBV7-2 and TRBJ2-7, with D hard to call. Germline loops: CDR1 SGHTA, CDR2 FQGNSA. The V end lost 6 bases, the J end lost 1 base, and 10 bases lay between the germline ends. The CDR3 is made up of 13 amino acids. This CDR3 is CASRLLASYEQYF. CDR3 coding DNA: TGTGCCAGCAGGCTACTGGCATCCTACGAGCAGTACTTC.

The chain joins TRBV29-1 to TRBJ1-2, with 8 bases aligning to TRBD1. This CDR3 contains 13 residues. Germline V gives CDR1 SQVTM, CDR2 ANQGSEA. The ends lost 4 bases at V and 0 bases at J; junction bases unmatched: 1. Written as DNA, the CDR3 is TGCAGCGTTGGGACAGGGACTAACTATGGCTACACCTTC. This translates into CSVGTGTNYGYTF.

This clone was detected once. The gene calls are TRBV2 and TRBJ1-2; D remains unclear. Trimming took off 8 bases at V and 7 bases at J, with 11 bases between the two ends. CDR1 and CDR2 from the germline V gene are SNHLY and FYNNEI. CDR3 size: 11 residues. The CDR3 loop reads CASRRVGGYTF. The CDR3 bases are TGTGCCAGCCGACGGGTGGGTGGCTACACCTTC. The variable domain in full, completed from reference TRBV2 and TRBJ1-2, reads EPEVTQTPSHQVTQMGQEVILRCVPISNHLYFYWYRQILGQKVEFLVSFYNNEISEKSEIFDDQFSVERPDGSNFTLKIRSTKLEDSAMYFCASRRVGGYTFGSGTRLTVV.

The chain is built from TRBV4-1 and TRBJ1-2; 8 bases align to TRBD1. Trimming at V came to 0 bases and at J to 6 bases, leaving 12 bases not matched to a gene. The CDR3 length is 17 residues. The germline V gene encodes CDR1 MGHRA and CDR2 YSYEKL. CDR3 sequence: CASSQDPSRGRSHGYTF. CDR3 DNA: TGCGCCAGCAGCCAAGATCCGTCCAGGGGGCGATCCCATGGCTACACCTTC.

The CDR3 spells CASSYRGGDNSPLHF. The CDR3 DNA is TGTGCCAGCAGTTACCGGGGAGGGGACAATTCACCCCTCCACTTT. J is TRBJ1-6 and V is TRBV6-5, with D possibly being TRBD1 (5 bases). V was shortened by 2 bases and J by 7 bases, with 12 bases between the two germline ends. Germline-derived CDR1 and CDR2 are MNHEY and SVGAGI. The CDR3 is made up of 15 amino acids.

This clone has a handful of counts. This sequence joins TRBV14 and TRBJ1-2; 8 bases fit TRBD1. The trim removed 3 bases at V and 8 bases at J, leaving 5 bases unmatched. Germline loops: CDR1 SGHDN, CDR2 FVKESK. The CDR3 length is 13 residues. Here the CDR3 DNA reads TGTGCCAGCAGCCACACCAGGGGGCGAGGCTACACCTTC. It translates to CASSHTRGRGYTF.

This clone came up many times. The chain uses TRBV2 and TRBJ1-4; no clear D gene. CDR1 SNHLY and CDR2 FYNNEI come from the germline V gene. CDR3 size: 13 residues. V was pared by 5 bases and J by 0 bases, with 4 bases between. CDR3 bases: TGTGCCAGCAGTCTGTCAACTAATGAAAAACTGTTTTTT. It specifies CASSLSTNEKLFF.

The rearrangement uses TRBV4-1 and TRBJ1-2; 8 bases match TRBD1. CDR3 length: 13 amino acids. The trim removed 2 bases at V and 4 bases at J, leaving 0 bases unmatched. CDR1 is MGHRA, CDR2 YSYEKL, per germline. CDR3 nucleotide sequence: TGCGCCAGCAGCCAAACAGGGGGCTATGGCTACACCTTC. Its protein product is CASSQTGGYGYTF.

This clone was found a few times. V usage is TRBV4-2 and J usage is TRBJ1-4, with D possibly TRBD1 on 6 matching bases. CDR1 LGHNA and CDR2 YNFKEQ come from the germline V gene. This CDR3 region has 18 residues. Deletions cut 1 base from V and 2 bases from J, with 17 bases between. The CDR3 loop is CASSQVAARGATNEKLFF. The CDR3 bases are TGTGCCAGCAGCCAAGTCGCCGCCCGGGGGGCGACTAATGAAAAACTGTTTTTT.

This chain joins TRBV29-1 and TRBJ2-5, with TRBD2 as a possible D gene (6 bases). With 6 bases removed from V and 3 bases from J, the gap between germline ends came to 11 bases. In germline, CDR1 is SQVTM, CDR2 ANQGSEA. The CDR3 is made up of 12 amino acids. Written as DNA, the CDR3 is TGCAGCGTCATCGGGGGAAAAGAGACCCAGTACTTC. Translated: CSVIGGKETQYF.

This rearrangement joins TRBV7-3 to TRBJ2-1, with 9 bases identical to TRBD2. Germline-derived CDR1 and CDR2 are SGHTA and FQGTGA. CDR3 length: 14 amino acids. After removal of 4 bases from V and 6 bases from J, the junction contained 4 bases not matched to a gene. In DNA form, the CDR3 reads TGTGCCAGCAGCTCCTCGACTAGCGGCAATGAGCAGTTCTTC. Encoded protein: CASSSSTSGNEQFF.

The rearrangement uses TRBV4-3 and TRBJ1-1; maybe TRBD1 (6 bases). The germline V gene has CDR1 LGHNA and CDR2 YSLEER. Trimming took 4 bases from V and 4 from J, leaving 13 bases between them. This CDR3 comprises 14 residues. CDR3 DNA sequence: TGCGCCAGCAGCCTTGGGACATCCGGCACTGAAGCTTTCTTT. Translated, it gives CASSLGTSGTEAFF.